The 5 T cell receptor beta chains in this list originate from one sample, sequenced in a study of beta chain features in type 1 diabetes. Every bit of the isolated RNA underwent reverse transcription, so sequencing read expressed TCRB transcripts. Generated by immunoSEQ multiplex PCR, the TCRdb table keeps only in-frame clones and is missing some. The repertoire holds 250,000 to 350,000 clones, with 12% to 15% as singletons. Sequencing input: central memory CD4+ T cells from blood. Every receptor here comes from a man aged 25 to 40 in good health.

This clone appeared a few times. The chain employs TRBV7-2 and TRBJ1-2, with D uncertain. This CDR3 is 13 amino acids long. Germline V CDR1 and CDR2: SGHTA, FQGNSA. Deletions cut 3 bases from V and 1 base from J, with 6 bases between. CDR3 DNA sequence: TGTGCCAGCAGCTTTTCGAGTAACTATGGCTACACCTTC. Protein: CASSFSSNYGYTF.

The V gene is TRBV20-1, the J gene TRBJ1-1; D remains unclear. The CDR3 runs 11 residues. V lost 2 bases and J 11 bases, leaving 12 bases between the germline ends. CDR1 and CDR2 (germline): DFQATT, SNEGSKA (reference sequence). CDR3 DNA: TGCAGTGCTAGAAAGACGGAGTGGGCTTTCTTT. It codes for CSARKTEWAFF.

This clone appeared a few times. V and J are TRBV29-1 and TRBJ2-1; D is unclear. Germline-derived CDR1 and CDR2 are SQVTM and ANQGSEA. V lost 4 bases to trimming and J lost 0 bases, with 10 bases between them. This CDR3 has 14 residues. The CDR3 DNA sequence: TGCAGCGTTGTTGGGCACGGCTCCTACAATGAGCAGTTCTTC. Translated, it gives CSVVGHGSYNEQFF.

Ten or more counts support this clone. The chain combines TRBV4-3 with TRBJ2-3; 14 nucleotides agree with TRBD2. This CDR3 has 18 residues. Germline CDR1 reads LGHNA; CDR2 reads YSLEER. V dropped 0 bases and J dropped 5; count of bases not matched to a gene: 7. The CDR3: CASSQDRLAGGPQDTQYF. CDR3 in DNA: TGCGCCAGCAGCCAAGATAGACTAGCGGGGGGGCCTCAAGATACGCAGTATTTT.

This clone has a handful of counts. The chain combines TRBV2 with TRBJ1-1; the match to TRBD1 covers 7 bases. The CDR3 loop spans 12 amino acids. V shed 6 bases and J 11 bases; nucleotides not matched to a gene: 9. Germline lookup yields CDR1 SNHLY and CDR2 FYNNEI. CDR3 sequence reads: CASRARQGGAFF. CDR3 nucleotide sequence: TGTGCCAGCAGGGCACGACAGGGTGGCGCTTTCTTT. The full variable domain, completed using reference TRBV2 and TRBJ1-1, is EPEVTQTPSHQVTQMGQEVILRCVPISNHLYFYWYRQILGQKVEFLVSFYNNEISEKSEIFDDQFSVERPDGSNFTLKIRSTKLEDSAMYFCASRARQGGAFFGQGTRLTVV.